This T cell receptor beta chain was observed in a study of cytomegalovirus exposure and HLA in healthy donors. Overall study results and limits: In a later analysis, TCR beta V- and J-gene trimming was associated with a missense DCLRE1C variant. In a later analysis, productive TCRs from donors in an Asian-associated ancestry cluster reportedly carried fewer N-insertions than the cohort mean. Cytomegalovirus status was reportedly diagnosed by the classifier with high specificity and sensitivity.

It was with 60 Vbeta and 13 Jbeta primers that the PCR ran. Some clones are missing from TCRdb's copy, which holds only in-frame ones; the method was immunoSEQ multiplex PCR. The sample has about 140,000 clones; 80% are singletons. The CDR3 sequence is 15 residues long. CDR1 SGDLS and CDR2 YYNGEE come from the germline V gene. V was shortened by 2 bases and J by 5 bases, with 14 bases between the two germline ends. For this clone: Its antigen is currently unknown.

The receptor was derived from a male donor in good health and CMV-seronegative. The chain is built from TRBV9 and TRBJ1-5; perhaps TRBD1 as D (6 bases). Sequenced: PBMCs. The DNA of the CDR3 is TGTGCCAGCAGCGTGACAGGCTCGGGCGATCAGCCCCAGCATTTT. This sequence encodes CASSVTGSGDQPQHF.